This T cell receptor (beta chain) originates from a study of cytomegalovirus exposure and HLA in healthy donors. Concerning this clone: Its specificity is unknown.

Germline V gene data show CDR1 as SGHDT and CDR2 as YYEEEE. V shed 6 bases and J 2 bases; nucleotides not matched to a gene: 9. This CDR3 is built from 16 residues. PCR amplification relied on 60 Vbeta primers (plus 13 Jbeta primers). Produced via immunoSEQ multiplex PCR; TCRdb's table is partial and in-frame only. The top ten hold 5% to 7.5% of the sample, which has over 130,000 clones, around 78% seen once. Regarding the study as a whole: Follow-up analysis seemed to connect common viral pathogens with several of the most significant clusters identified.

Specimen: PBMCs. V is TRBV5-6 and J is TRBJ2-3, with TRBD1 matching over 10 bases. This TCR came from a woman aged 40 to 50 in good health and CMV-seropositive. The CDR3 protein is CASKTGGQGNTDTQYF. The CDR3, as DNA: TGTGCCAGCAAGACGGGGGGACAGGGGAACACAGATACGCAGTATTTT.